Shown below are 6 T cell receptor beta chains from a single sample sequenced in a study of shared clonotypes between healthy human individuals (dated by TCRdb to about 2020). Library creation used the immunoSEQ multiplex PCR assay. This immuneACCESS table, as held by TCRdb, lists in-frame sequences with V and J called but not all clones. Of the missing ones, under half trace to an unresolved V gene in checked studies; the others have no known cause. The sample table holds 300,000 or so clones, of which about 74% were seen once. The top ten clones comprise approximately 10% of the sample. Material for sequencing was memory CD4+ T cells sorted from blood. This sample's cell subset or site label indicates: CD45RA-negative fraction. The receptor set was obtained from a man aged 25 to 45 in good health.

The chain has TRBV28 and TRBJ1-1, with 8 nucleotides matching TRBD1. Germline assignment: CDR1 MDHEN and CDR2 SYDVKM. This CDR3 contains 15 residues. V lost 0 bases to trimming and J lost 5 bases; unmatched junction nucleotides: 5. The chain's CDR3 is CASSLWAGGRTEAFF. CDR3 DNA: TGTGCCAGCAGTTTATGGGCAGGGGGCCGAACTGAAGCTTTCTTT.

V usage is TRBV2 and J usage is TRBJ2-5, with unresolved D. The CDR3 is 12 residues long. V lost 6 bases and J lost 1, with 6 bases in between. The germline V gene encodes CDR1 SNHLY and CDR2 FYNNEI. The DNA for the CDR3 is TGTGCCAGCAGCCAATTCCAAGAGACCCAGTACTTC. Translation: CASSQFQETQYF.

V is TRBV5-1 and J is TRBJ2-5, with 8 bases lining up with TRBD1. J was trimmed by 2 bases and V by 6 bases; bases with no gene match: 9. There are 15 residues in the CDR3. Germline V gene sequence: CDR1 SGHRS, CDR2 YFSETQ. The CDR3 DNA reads TGCGCCAGCAATGGACAGGGCTCTACTCAAGAGACCCAGTACTTC. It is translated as CASNGQGSTQETQYF.

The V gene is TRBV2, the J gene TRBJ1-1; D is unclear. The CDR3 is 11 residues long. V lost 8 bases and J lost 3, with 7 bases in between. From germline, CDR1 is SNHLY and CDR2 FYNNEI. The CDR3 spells CASLYDTEAFF. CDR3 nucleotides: TGTGCCAGCCTATATGACACTGAAGCTTTCTTT.

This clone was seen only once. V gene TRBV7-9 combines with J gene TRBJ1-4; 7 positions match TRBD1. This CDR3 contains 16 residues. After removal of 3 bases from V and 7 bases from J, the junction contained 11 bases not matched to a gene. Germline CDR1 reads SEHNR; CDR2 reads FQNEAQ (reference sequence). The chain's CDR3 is CASSLGAGDRTEKLFF. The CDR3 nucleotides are TGTGCCAGCAGCTTGGGGGCGGGGGACAGAACTGAAAAACTGTTTTTT.

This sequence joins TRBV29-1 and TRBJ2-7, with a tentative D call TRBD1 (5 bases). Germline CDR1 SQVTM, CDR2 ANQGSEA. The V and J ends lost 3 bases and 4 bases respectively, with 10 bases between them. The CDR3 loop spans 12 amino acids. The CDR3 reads CSVEDTRYEQYF. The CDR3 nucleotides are TGCAGCGTTGAGGACACCCGTTACGAGCAGTACTTC.